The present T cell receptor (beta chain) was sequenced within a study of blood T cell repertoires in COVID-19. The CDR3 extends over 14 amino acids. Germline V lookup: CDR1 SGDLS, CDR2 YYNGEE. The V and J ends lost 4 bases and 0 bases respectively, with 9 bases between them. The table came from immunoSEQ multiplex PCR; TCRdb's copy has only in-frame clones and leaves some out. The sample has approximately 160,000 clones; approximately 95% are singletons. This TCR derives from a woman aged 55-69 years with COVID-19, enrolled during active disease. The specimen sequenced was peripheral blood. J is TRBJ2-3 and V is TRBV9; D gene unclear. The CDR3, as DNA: TGTGCCAGCAGCTCTAGAGCTAGCACAGATACGCAGTATTTT. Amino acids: CASSSRASTDTQYF.